This TCR beta chain was recovered during a study of PD-1 blockade in classical Hodgkin lymphoma. Overall study context: Patients were infused with nivolumab 3 mg/kg every 2 weeks. Findings and caveats of the study: Some patients began nivolumab under 1 year after ASCT. These patients were excluded from later analyses.

The method was immunoSEQ multiplex PCR; TCRdb's version includes in-frame clones alone and lacks a portion of them. The sample holds around 66,000 clones, around 89% seen once. For this clone: The antigen is unknown.

V dropped 5 bases and J dropped 3 bases, with 14 bases sitting between them. Germline CDR1 and CDR2: MNHNS and SASEGT. The CDR3 totals 15 residues. No patient escaped relapse after autologous stem cell transplantation, and brentuximab vedotin exposure varied. Relapsed/refractory classical Hodgkin lymphoma patients had complete, partial or progressive responses. Sequencing used peripheral blood mononuclear cells (PBMCs), obtained at baseline. This clonotype was sampled from a human donor with classical Hodgkin lymphoma. This sequence joins TRBV6-1 and TRBJ1-5, with D perhaps TRBD1 (6 bases). This CDR3 is CASSTRDTPNQPQHF. Here the CDR3 DNA reads TGTGCCAGCAGTACCCGGGACACCCCCAATCAGCCCCAGCATTTT.